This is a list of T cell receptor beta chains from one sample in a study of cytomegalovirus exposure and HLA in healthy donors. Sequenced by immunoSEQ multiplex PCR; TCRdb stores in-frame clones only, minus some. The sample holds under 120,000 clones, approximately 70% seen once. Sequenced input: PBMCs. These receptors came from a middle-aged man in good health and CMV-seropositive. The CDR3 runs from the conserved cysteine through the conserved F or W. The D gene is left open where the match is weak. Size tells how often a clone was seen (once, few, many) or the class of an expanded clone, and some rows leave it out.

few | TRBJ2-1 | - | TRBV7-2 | TGTGCCAGCAGCTTAGCGGCCCCCAATGAGCAGTTCTTC | CASSLAAPNEQFF
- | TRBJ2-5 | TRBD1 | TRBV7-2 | TGCGCCAGCAGCTCGGACAGGGGGCAAGAGACCCAGTACTTC | CASSSDRGQETQYF
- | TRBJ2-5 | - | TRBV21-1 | TGTGCCAGCAGCAAAGCTCCCGTACAGGGGCCTAGGGTCTGGACCCAGTACTTC | CASSKAPVQGPRVWTQYF
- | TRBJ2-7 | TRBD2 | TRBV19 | TGTGCCAGTAGTATGAGCGGGAGCTCCTACGAGCAGTACTTC | CASSMSGSSYEQYF
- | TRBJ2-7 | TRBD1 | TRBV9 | TGTGCCAGCAGCTCGGGACAGGTCGCGGGCTCCTACGAGCAGTACTTC | CASSSGQVAGSYEQYF
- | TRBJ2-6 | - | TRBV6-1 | TGTGCCAGCAGGCCACTTTCAAGGGCCAACGTCCTGACTTTC | CASRPLSRANVLTF
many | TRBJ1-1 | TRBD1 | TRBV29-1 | TGCAGCGTTGAAGATGATTACAGGGGCCCGCGGAGGACTGAAGCTTTCTTT | CSVEDDYRGPRRTEAFF
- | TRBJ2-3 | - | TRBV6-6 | TGTGCCAGCAGGATGTGGCTGGGCGGGGTCACAGATACGCAGTATTTT | CASRMWLGGVTDTQYF
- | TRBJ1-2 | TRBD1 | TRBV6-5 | TGTGCCAGCAGTCGACAGGGATTAAATGGCTACACCTTC | CASSRQGLNGYTF
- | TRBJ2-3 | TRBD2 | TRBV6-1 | TGTGCCAGCAAGGAGCTAGCGGGGCCCACAGATACGCAGTATTTT | CASKELAGPTDTQYF
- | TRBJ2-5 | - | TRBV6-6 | TGTGCCAGCAGTTACTCGACTAGGGGCGAGACCCAGTACTTC | CASSYSTRGETQYF
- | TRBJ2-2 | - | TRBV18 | TGTGCCAGCTCACCACGCGGGCCACCAGAGAACACCGGGGAGCTGTTTTTT | CASSPRGPPENTGELFF
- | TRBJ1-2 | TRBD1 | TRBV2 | TGTGCCAGCAGAGGACTGTTAGGACAGGGTCTGGTTGGCTATGGCTACACCTTC | CASRGLLGQGLVGYGYTF
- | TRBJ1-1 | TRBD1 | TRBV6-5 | TGTGCCAGCACCCCGGGGGACAGGAACACTGAAGCTTTCTTT | CASTPGDRNTEAFF
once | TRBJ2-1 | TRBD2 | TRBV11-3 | TGTGCCAGCAGCTTCCGGACTAGCGATTTGGGGTATGAGCAGTTCTTC | CASSFRTSDLGYEQFF
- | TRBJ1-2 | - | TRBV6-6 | TGTGCCAGCAGTTACATCGGAGCGTCTTCGGGCTACACCTTC | CASSYIGASSGYTF
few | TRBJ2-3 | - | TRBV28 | TGTGCCAGCAGGCTGGGGGCTACTAGCACAGATACGCAGTATTTT | CASRLGATSTDTQYF
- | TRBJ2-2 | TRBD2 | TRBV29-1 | TGCAGCGTTGATCGGGGGAGGGCCGGGGAGCTGTTTTTT | CSVDRGRAGELFF
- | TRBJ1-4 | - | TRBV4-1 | TGCGCCAGCAGCCAAGATACGGGGACTAATGAAAAACTGTTTTTT | CASSQDTGTNEKLFF
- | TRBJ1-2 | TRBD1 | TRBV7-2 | TGTGCCAGCAGCTCCCCCGGGAGGGGGCGTGCTGGGGGCTACACCTTC | CASSSPGRGRAGGYTF
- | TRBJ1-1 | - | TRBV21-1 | TGTGCCAGCAGCAAAGCGCACGGGGGGAACACTGAAGCTTTCTTT | CASSKAHGGNTEAFF
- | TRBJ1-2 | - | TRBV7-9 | TGTGCCAGCAGCTTAGGCAGGGCCAACTATGGCTACACCTTC | CASSLGRANYGYTF
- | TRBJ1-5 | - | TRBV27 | TGTGCCAGCAGGGCTCGGGTGGGCAATCAGCCCCAGCATTTT | CASRARVGNQPQHF
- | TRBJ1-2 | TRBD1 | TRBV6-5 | TGTGCCAGCAGCGCCCAGGGGGATGGAGATGGCTACACCTTC | CASSAQGDGDGYTF
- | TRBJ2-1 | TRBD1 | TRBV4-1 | TGCGCCAGCAGCCAAGATAAAGGGACAGGGGGCTCGGATGAGCAGTTCTTC | CASSQDKGTGGSDEQFF
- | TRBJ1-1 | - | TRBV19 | TGTGCCACTAGGAACCAGGGTTCGATCACTGAAGCTTTCTTT | CATRNQGSITEAFF
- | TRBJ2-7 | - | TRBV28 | TGTGCCAGCAGTAGGGGGGGTTCCGACGAGCAGTACTTC | CASSRGGSDEQYF
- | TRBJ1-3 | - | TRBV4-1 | TGCGCCAGCAGCCCCAGACACATCTCTGGAAACACCATATATTTT | CASSPRHISGNTIYF
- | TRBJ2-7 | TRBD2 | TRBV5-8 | TGTGCCAGCAGCTTGGATCGGGGAGGGTACGAGCAGTACTTC | CASSLDRGGYEQYF
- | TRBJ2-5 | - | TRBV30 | TGTGCCTGGAGTGTACGATTGTGGGGGGTGGAGACCCAGTACTTC | CAWSVRLWGVETQYF
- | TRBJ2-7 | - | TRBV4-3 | TGCGCCAGCAGCCAAGAGTCCCAGGATAGGTACGAGCAGTACTTC | CASSQESQDRYEQYF
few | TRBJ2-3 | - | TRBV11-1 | TGTGCCAGCAGCTTACGTGAGCTTAGATACACAGATACGCAGTATTTT | CASSLRELRYTDTQYF
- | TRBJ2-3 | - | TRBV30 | TGTGCCTGGTTACTAACAGATACGCAGTATTTT | CAWLLTDTQYF
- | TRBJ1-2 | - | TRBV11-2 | TGTGCCAGCAGCGGCCAGGCAAACTATGGCTACACCTTC | CASSGQANYGYTF
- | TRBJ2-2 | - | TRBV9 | TGTGCCAGCAGCTCGGGGAACGTCCGGGAGCTGTTTTTT | CASSSGNVRELFF
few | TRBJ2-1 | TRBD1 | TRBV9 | TGTGCCAGCAGCGTGGACAGGGGATTCTACAATGAGCAGTTCTTC | CASSVDRGFYNEQFF
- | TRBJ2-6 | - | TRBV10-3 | TGTGCCATCAATGACAGGACAGGGGCCAACGTCCTGACTTTC | CAINDRTGANVLTF
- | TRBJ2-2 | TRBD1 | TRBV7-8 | TGTGCCAGCAGCGCGACGGACAGGTCCGGGGAGCTGTTTTTT | CASSATDRSGELFF
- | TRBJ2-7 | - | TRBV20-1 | TGCACCCTAGGGAGCTCCTACGAGCAGTACTTC | CTLGSSYEQYF
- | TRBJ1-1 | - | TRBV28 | TGTGCCAGCAGGGCCGCGGGACCGAACACTGAAGCTTTCTTT | CASRAAGPNTEAFF
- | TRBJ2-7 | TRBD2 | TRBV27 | TGTGCCAGCAGTTTTCTAGCGGAATACTCCTACGAGCAGTACTTC | CASSFLAEYSYEQYF
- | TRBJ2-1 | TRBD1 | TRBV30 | TGTGCCTGGGTTACAGGGGACGATGAGCAGTTCTTC | CAWVTGDDEQFF
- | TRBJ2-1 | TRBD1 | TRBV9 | TGTGCCAGCAGCACGGGACAGGGGACTGAGCAGTTCTTC | CASSTGQGTEQFF
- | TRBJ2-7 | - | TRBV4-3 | TGCGCCAGCAGCCAAGGGCTGGCAGGGGAAGAGAGAGAGCAGTACTTC | CASSQGLAGEEREQYF